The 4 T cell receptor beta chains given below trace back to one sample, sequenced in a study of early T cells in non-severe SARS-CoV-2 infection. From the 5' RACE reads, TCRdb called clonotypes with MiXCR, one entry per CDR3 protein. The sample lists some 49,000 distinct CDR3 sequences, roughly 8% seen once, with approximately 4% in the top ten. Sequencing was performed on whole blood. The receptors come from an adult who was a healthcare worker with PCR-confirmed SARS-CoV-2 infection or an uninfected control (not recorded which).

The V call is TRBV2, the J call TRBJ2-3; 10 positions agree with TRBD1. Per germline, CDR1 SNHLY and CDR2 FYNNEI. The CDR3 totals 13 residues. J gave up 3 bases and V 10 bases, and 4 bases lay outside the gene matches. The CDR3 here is CATRTGGTDTQYF. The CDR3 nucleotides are TGTGCCACCAGGACAGGGGGGACAGATACGCAGTATTTT.

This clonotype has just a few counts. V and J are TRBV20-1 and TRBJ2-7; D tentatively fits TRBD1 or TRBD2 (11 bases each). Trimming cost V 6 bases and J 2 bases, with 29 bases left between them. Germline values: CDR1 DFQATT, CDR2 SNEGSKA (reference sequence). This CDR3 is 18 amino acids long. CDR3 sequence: CSARDRGRLAGRPYEQYF. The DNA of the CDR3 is TGCAGTGCCCGGGACAGGGGGAGACTAGCGGGAAGGCCCTACGAGCAGTACTTC.

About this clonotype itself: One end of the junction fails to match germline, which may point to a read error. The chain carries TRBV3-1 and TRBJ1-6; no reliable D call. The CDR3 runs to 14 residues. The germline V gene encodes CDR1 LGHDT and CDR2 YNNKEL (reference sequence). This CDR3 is CASSLKLANSPLHF. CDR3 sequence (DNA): TGTGCCAGCAGCCTTAAACTCGCGAATTCACCCCTCCACTTC.

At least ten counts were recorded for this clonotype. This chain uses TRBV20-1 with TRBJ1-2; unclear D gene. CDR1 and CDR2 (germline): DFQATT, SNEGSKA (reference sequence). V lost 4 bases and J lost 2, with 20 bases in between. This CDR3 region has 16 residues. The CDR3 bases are TGCAGTGCTACCCTCGAAAGGGTGGCACTAAACTATGGCTACACCTTC. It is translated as CSATLERVALNYGYTF.